These 10 T cell receptor beta chains were sequenced from one sample in a study of cytotoxic CD8 clonotypes in ibrutinib-treated CLL. Clones were read by immunoSEQ multiplex PCR, and TCRdb kept only the in-frame ones, dropping some. The sample has nearly 25,000 clones, roughly 74% seen once; the top ten hold less than 60%. The sample in question was PBMCs, obtained after 12 months of ibrutinib treatment. The receptors derive from a human donor with chronic lymphocytic leukemia.

The CDR3 DNA sequence: TGTGCCAGCAGCTCGGCTGGGACTAGCGCGAGCACAGATACGCAGTATTTT. The encoded protein is CASSSAGTSASTDTQYF. The chain is built from TRBV7-2 and TRBJ2-3, with 10 bases lining up with TRBD2. Unmatched junction bases numbered 7, after V lost 4 bases and J lost 0 bases. This CDR3 is built from 17 residues. In germline, CDR1 is SGHTA, CDR2 FQGNSA. Combining the CDR3 with reference TRBV7-2 and TRBJ2-3 gives the whole variable domain GAGVSQSPSNKVTEKGKDVELRCDPISGHTALYWYRQSLGQGLEFLIYFQGNSAPDKSGLPSDRFSAERTGGSVSTLTIQRTQQEDSAVYLCASSSAGTSASTDTQYFGPGTRLTVL.

The chain combines TRBV2 with TRBJ1-6, with D tentatively TRBD1 (5 bases). Trimming took off 6 bases at V and 7 bases at J, with 10 bases between the two ends. Germline values: CDR1 SNHLY, CDR2 FYNNEI. CDR3 length: 13 amino acids. This CDR3 reads CASRLTENSPLHF. The CDR3 DNA follows: TGTGCCAGCAGGTTGACAGAGAATTCACCCCTCCACTTT.

The V call is TRBV13, the J call TRBJ2-1; D gene ambiguous. The CDR3 totals 15 residues. The germline CDR1 and CDR2 sequences are PRHDT and FYEKMQ (reference sequence). Trimming left V 1 base short and J 0 bases short, with 7 bases between. The DNA for the CDR3 is TGTGCCAGCAGCTTAGCCCCGGGCTCCTACAATGAGCAGTTCTTC. Encoded protein: CASSLAPGSYNEQFF.

This chain joins TRBV23-1 and TRBJ1-2; maybe TRBD1 (6 bases). TRBV23-1 is designated an ORF whose function remains uncertain. Trimming cost V 0 bases and J 7 bases, with 12 bases left between them. This CDR3 is 14 amino acids long. The CDR3, as DNA: TGCGCCAGCAGTCAATCGGCACAGGGTGGTGGCTACACCTTC. Its translation: CASSQSAQGGGYTF.

V usage is TRBV4-1 and J usage is TRBJ1-1; D gene unclear. Germline V CDR1 and CDR2: MGHRA, YSYEKL. V shed 1 base and J shed 1 base, with 7 bases lying between them. This CDR3 contains 14 residues. The DNA of the CDR3 is TGCGCCAGCAGCCAAGGGGGATGGAACACTGAAGCTTTCTTT. Its protein is CASSQGGWNTEAFF.

The chain has TRBV29-1 and TRBJ1-2; 12 positions agree with TRBD1. V shed 7 bases and J 6 bases; nucleotides not matched to a gene: 9. Looked up from germline, CDR1 is SQVTM and CDR2 is ANQGSEA. The CDR3 contains 14 residues. The CDR3 sequence is CSGLMGQGANGYTF. The CDR3 coding sequence is TGCAGCGGCCTAATGGGACAGGGGGCAAATGGCTACACCTTC.

This clone was observed once. The V gene is TRBV4-2, the J gene TRBJ2-7; D is undetermined. The germline CDR1 and CDR2 sequences are LGHNA and YNFKEQ. Trimming removed 1 base at V and 3 bases at J, with 4 bases between. The CDR3 runs to 12 residues. The CDR3 DNA follows: TGTGCCAGCAGCCAAGTTCACTACGAGCAGTACTTC. Translated: CASSQVHYEQYF.

This clone turned up a few times. V usage is TRBV30 and J usage is TRBJ1-6; tentatively, D is TRBD1 (5 bases). CDR3 length: 13 amino acids. Germline V gene sequence: CDR1 GTSNPN, CDR2 SVGIG (reference sequence). Trimming removed 2 bases from V and 9 bases from J, with 11 bases in between. The CDR3 region is CAWSKGLGSPLHF. The CDR3 nucleotides read TGTGCCTGGAGTAAGGGGTTGGGTTCACCCCTCCACTTT.

DNA for the CDR3: TGTGCCAGCAGCTCGCCCCCTGGACTAGTCTACGAGCAGTACTTC. Translating it yields CASSSPPGLVYEQYF. V gene TRBV5-6 combines with J gene TRBJ2-7; 7 positions match TRBD2. The germline V gene encodes CDR1 SGHDT and CDR2 YYEEEE. The CDR3 loop spans 15 amino acids. J lost 3 bases, V lost 3 bases, and 9 bases had no gene match.

The CDR3 here is CASRLSGDEKLFF. DNA of the CDR3: TGCGCCAGCAGGTTGTCAGGGGATGAAAAACTGTTTTTT. V usage is TRBV5-1 and J usage is TRBJ1-4; TRBD1 is a possible D gene (6 bases). Trimming left V 5 bases short and J 6 bases short, with 11 bases between. This CDR3 region has 13 residues. Germline values: CDR1 SGHRS, CDR2 YFSETQ. Combining the CDR3 with reference TRBV5-1 and TRBJ1-4 gives the whole variable domain KAGVTQTPRYLIKTRGQQVTLSCSPISGHRSVSWYQQTPGQGLQFLFEYFSETQRNKGNFPGRFSGRQFSNSRSEMNVSTLELGDSALYLCASRLSGDEKLFFGSGTQLSVL.